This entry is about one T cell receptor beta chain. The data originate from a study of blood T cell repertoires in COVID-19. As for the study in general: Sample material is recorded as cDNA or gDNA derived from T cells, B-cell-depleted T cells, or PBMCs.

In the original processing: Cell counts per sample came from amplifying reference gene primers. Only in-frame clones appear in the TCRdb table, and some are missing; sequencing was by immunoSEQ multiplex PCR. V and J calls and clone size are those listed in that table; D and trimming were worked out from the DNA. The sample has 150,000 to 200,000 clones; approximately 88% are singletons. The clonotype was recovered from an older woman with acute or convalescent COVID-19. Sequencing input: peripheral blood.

CDR3 protein: CASSFADRALVDGYTF. In DNA, the CDR3 is TGTGCCAGCAGCTTCGCGGACAGGGCCCTAGTCGATGGCTACACCTTC. The rearrangement uses TRBV13 and TRBJ1-2; 8 positions agree with TRBD1. CDR3 length: 16 residues. J gave up 6 bases and V 3 bases, and 12 bases lay outside the gene matches. Germline lookup yields CDR1 PRHDT and CDR2 FYEKMQ (reference sequence).